This T cell receptor (beta chain) appears in the sequencing data of a study of T-cell reconstitution after alpha-beta-depleted transplantation in children. Losses at the gene ends were 7 bases for V and 7 bases for J; bases not matched to a gene: 6. The length of the CDR3 is 15 residues. Unique molecular identifiers were used in preparing the TCRbeta library. Using its own MiXCR run on the PCR reads, TCRdb lists one record per CDR3 protein. The sample consists of 500,000 or so distinct CDR3 sequences, 32% of them appearing once. This TCR was sampled from a human donor who donated a stem cell graft to a child with aplastic anemia. This sequence joins TRBV12-3 or TRBV12-4 and TRBJ2-2, with TRBD2 identical over 13 bases. Sample: PBMCs from the stem cell graft donor, taken from the stem cell graft. The CDR3 bases are TGTGCCAGCACCCCTACTAGCGGGAGGGTCGGGGAGCTGTTTTTT. Encoded protein: CASTPTSGRVGELFF.